The 30 T cell receptor beta chains below all came from one sample that was sequenced in a study of blood T cell dynamics during melanoma immunotherapy. Using immunoSEQ multiplex PCR, the repertoire was profiled, and TCRdb retains in-frame clones only, with some absent. Of 13,000 or so clones detected, 92% appear once; the ten largest clones hold 0.18%. As for time point: pre-treatment baseline. Sample: effector memory CD8+ T cells from blood, taken from a patient treated with checkpoint blockade. These TCRs come from a human donor with melanoma.

The chain recombines TRBV5-6 with TRBJ1-2; maybe TRBD1 (5 bases). Trimming left V 1 base short and J 4 bases short, with 11 bases between. This CDR3 is built from 14 residues. CDR1 and CDR2 from the germline V gene are SGHDT and YYEEEE. DNA for the CDR3: TGTGCCAGCAGCTTGTTCGGGGCCCCCTATGGCTACACCTTC. Protein sequence: CASSLFGAPYGYTF. The variable domain in full, with the rest retrieved from reference TRBV5-6 and TRBJ1-2, is DAGVTQSPTHLIKTRGQQVTLRCSPKSGHDTVSWYQQALGQGPQFIFQYYEEEERQRGNFPDRFSGHQFPNYSSELNVNALLLGDSALYLCASSLFGAPYGYTFGSGTRLTVV.

The chain recombines TRBV7-9 with TRBJ1-2; D unresolved. V lost 5 bases and J lost 0, with 4 bases in between. Germline V gives CDR1 SEHNR, CDR2 FQNEAQ (reference sequence). CDR3 length equals 12 residues. The CDR3: CASSLANYGYTF. For the CDR3, the DNA is TGTGCCAGCAGCCTCGCTAACTATGGCTACACCTTC.

The genes are TRBV5-1 and TRBJ2-7; 9 bases are shared with TRBD2. CDR1 and CDR2 from the germline V gene are SGHRS and YFSETQ. With V trimmed by 4 bases and J by 1 base, 0 bases remained unmatched. CDR3 length: 13 residues. In nucleotides, the CDR3 is TGCGCCAGCAGCGCGGGGGGGTCCTACGAGCAGTACTTC. Its translation is CASSAGGSYEQYF.

This chain connects TRBV2 to TRBJ2-2, with 8 bases identical to TRBD1. The CDR3 has 16 residues. Germline CDR1 and CDR2: SNHLY and FYNNEI. J gave up 1 base and V 7 bases, and 8 bases lay outside the gene matches. For the CDR3, the DNA is TGTGCCAGCACGGGGGTGGGACAGGAGAACACCGGGGAGCTGTTTTTT. Encoded protein: CASTGVGQENTGELFF.

V gene TRBV19 combines with J gene TRBJ2-7; 7 positions agree with TRBD1. Unmatched junction bases numbered 10, after V lost 9 bases and J lost 5 bases. The CDR3 loop spans 13 amino acids. CDR1 is LNHDA and CDR2 is SQIVND in the germline V gene (reference sequence). CDR3 nucleotide sequence: TGTGCCAGCAGACAGGGAGCTGGGAACGAGCAGTACTTC. Translating gives CASRQGAGNEQYF.

This chain joins TRBV18 and TRBJ2-7; D is unclear. In germline, CDR1 is KGHSH, CDR2 LQKENI. This CDR3 region has 13 residues. Between the trimmed V and J ends, which lost 0 bases and 2 bases, there was a span of 5 bases. As DNA, the CDR3 is TGTGCCAGCTCACCACCGGTCACCTACGAGCAGTACTTC. Translating gives CASSPPVTYEQYF. Full variable domain (missing parts from reference TRBV18 and TRBJ2-7): NAGVMQNPRHLVRRRGQEARLRCSPMKGHSHVYWYRQLPEEGLKFMVYLQKENIIDESGMPKERFSAEFPKEGPSILRIQQVVRGDSAAYFCASSPPVTYEQYFGPGTRLTVT.

CDR3 protein: CASRERDSYEQYF. In DNA, the CDR3 is TGTGCCAGCAGAGAGCGGGACTCCTACGAGCAGTACTTC. This chain connects TRBV5-4 to TRBJ2-7; 7 bases map to TRBD2. CDR1 is SGHNT, CDR2 YYREEE, per germline (reference sequence). V shed 5 bases, J shed 0 bases, and the junction held 2 bases outside the gene matches. CDR3 length: 13 amino acids.

The rearrangement links TRBV4-1 to TRBJ2-5, with D perhaps matching TRBD2 (5 bases). Near its end, the DNA agrees better with TRBJ2-7, so the J call may be wrong. The CDR3 is 15 residues long. In germline, CDR1 is MGHRA, CDR2 YSYEKL. The CDR3 nucleotides read TGCGCCAGCAGCCCAAGCGGAAAGCCTACCTACGAGCAGTACTTC. As protein: CASSPSGKPTYEQYF.

This chain uses TRBV28 with TRBJ1-4; no reliable D call. This CDR3 contains 11 residues. CDR1 is MDHEN and CDR2 is SYDVKM in the germline V gene. V was shortened by 3 bases and J by 15 bases, with 11 bases between the two germline ends. The CDR3 DNA reads TGTGCCAGCAGTTTGTCCGGTGTTGTGTTTTTT. Its translation: CASSLSGVVFF.

CDR3 sequence (DNA): TGTGCCAGCACCCTTTTGCGGGACAACTCCTACGAGCAGTACTTC. This encodes CASTLLRDNSYEQYF. The chain couples TRBV2 to TRBJ2-7; D may match TRBD1 or TRBD2 (6 bases each). V was shortened by 7 bases and J by 0 bases, with 16 bases between the two germline ends. The CDR3 is made up of 15 amino acids. Germline V lookup: CDR1 SNHLY, CDR2 FYNNEI.

The chain couples TRBV5-1 to TRBJ1-6; D unresolved. Germline V gene data show CDR1 as SGHRS and CDR2 as YFSETQ. The CDR3 length is 13 residues. Trimming pared 0 bases from V and 8 bases from J, leaving 6 bases between. CDR3 region: CASSLAGDSPLHF. CDR3 nucleotide sequence: TGCGCCAGCAGCTTGGCCGGGGATTCACCCCTCCACTTT.

This chain connects TRBV2 to TRBJ2-1; TRBD2 matches at 11 bases. CDR1 is SNHLY, CDR2 FYNNEI, per germline. V lost 9 bases to trimming and J lost 4 bases; unmatched junction nucleotides: 2. This CDR3 contains 13 residues. DNA of the CDR3: TGTGCCAGAGGGACTAGCGGTTACAATGAGCAGTTCTTC. Protein sequence: CARGTSGYNEQFF. Together with reference TRBV2 and TRBJ2-1, the CDR3 gives the full variable domain: EPEVTQTPSHQVTQMGQEVILRCVPISNHLYFYWYRQILGQKVEFLVSFYNNEISEKSEIFDDQFSVERPDGSNFTLKIRSTKLEDSAMYFCARGTSGYNEQFFGPGTRLTVL.

The gene calls are TRBV27 and TRBJ2-7; 9 bases agree with TRBD2. V lost 2 bases, J lost 3 bases, and 5 bases stayed unmatched. Germline loops: CDR1 MNHEY, CDR2 SMNVEV (reference sequence). There are 15 residues in the CDR3. The CDR3 protein is CASSLTGLANYEQYF. For the CDR3, the DNA is TGTGCCAGCAGTTTAACGGGACTAGCAAACTACGAGCAGTACTTC.

The chain links TRBV29-1 to TRBJ1-2; possible D gene TRBD1, 6 bases. V dropped 6 bases and J dropped 4 bases, with 9 bases sitting between them. CDR3 length: 11 amino acids. Germline V gives CDR1 SQVTM, CDR2 ANQGSEA. Here the CDR3 reads CSVRDTYGYTF. The CDR3 bases are TGCAGCGTGAGGGACACCTATGGCTACACCTTC. The entire variable domain, with the rest obtained from reference TRBV29-1 and TRBJ1-2, is as follows: SAVISQKPSRDICQRGTSLTIQCQVDSQVTMMFWYRQQPGQSLTLIATANQGSEATYESGFVIDKFPISRPNLTFSTLTVSNMSPEDSSIYLCSVRDTYGYTFGSGTRLTVV.

The chain links TRBV7-2 to TRBJ2-3; D is ambiguous. V lost 1 base to trimming and J lost 4 bases, with 9 bases between them. Germline V CDR1 and CDR2: SGHTA, FQGNSA. The CDR3 is 14 amino acids. The DNA of the CDR3 is TGTGCCAGCAGCTTAGGGGCGGTTGCAGATACGCAGTATTTT. Translating it yields CASSLGAVADTQYF.

The chain employs TRBV19 and TRBJ2-7, with 8 nucleotides matching TRBD1. Per the germline V gene, CDR1 is LNHDA and CDR2 is SQIVND (reference sequence). J gave up 5 bases and V 7 bases, and 7 bases lay outside the gene matches. The CDR3 runs 13 residues. DNA for the CDR3: TGTGCCAGTAATGACAGGGGTTCCCACGAGCAGTACTTC. This codes for CASNDRGSHEQYF.

The V and J genes are TRBV15 and TRBJ2-1, with TRBD2 matching over 7 bases. Germline CDR1 LNHNV, CDR2 YYDKDF (reference sequence). There are 12 residues in the CDR3. V lost 4 bases to trimming and J lost 14 bases; unmatched junction nucleotides: 8. CDR3 DNA sequence: TGTGCCACCAGCATAGCGGGCGGATTTAAGTTCTTC. This codes for CATSIAGGFKFF.

This chain links TRBV6-1 with TRBJ2-7; a weak D match, TRBD2 (6 bases). The CDR3 loop spans 14 amino acids. Trimming took 3 bases from V and 2 from J, leaving 11 bases between them. From germline, CDR1 is MNHNS and CDR2 SASEGT. The CDR3 reads CASSEVGGPYEQYF. The CDR3 region has the DNA TGTGCCAGCAGTGAGGTCGGGGGACCCTACGAGCAGTACTTC.

The V call is TRBV5-6, the J call TRBJ1-2; D gene ambiguous. CDR3 length: 15 residues. V shed 3 bases and J shed 2 bases, with 14 bases lying between them. Germline CDR1 reads SGHDT; CDR2 reads YYEEEE. The CDR3, as DNA: TGTGCCAGCAGCTCGATTTCCGGACTAAACTATGGCTACACCTTC. Its translation: CASSSISGLNYGYTF. Based on the CDR3 plus reference TRBV5-6 and TRBJ1-2, the full variable domain is DAGVTQSPTHLIKTRGQQVTLRCSPKSGHDTVSWYQQALGQGPQFIFQYYEEEERQRGNFPDRFSGHQFPNYSSELNVNALLLGDSALYLCASSSISGLNYGYTFGSGTRLTVV.

This clone was observed a handful of times. This rearrangement joins TRBV10-1 to TRBJ1-1; D remains unclear. This CDR3 has 15 amino acids. Germline V gene lookup returns CDR1 WNHNN and CDR2 SYGVQD (reference sequence). V dropped 0 bases and J dropped 0 bases, with 8 bases sitting between them. CDR3 sequence (DNA): TGCGCCAGCAGTGAGTCGAAGGAATTGAACACTGAAGCTTTCTTT. It yields the protein CASSESKELNTEAFF.

CDR3 amino acids: CASSWSRQGAGYTF. CDR3 DNA sequence: TGTGCCAGCAGCTGGTCCCGACAGGGGGCTGGCTACACCTTC. V and J are TRBV7-8 and TRBJ1-2; 10 bases fit TRBD1. The V gene end was trimmed by 4 bases and the J gene end by 7 bases; junction bases not matched to a gene: 6. Looked up from germline, CDR1 is SGHVS and CDR2 is FQNEAQ. The CDR3 consists of 14 residues.

This chain joins TRBV10-2 and TRBJ2-1, with TRBD1 identical over 7 bases. The germline V gene encodes CDR1 WSHSY and CDR2 SAAADI. With V trimmed by 6 bases and J by 14 bases, 13 bases remained unmatched. This CDR3 is built from 13 residues. The CDR3 coding sequence is TGCGCCAGCAGGAACGACAGGGAGATATGGAAGTTCTTC. This translates into CASRNDREIWKFF.

The rearrangement links TRBV27 to TRBJ2-7; 13 bases align to TRBD2. The CDR3 extends over 15 amino acids. J lost 2 bases, V lost 2 bases, and 0 bases had no gene match. CDR1 is MNHEY, CDR2 SMNVEV, per germline (reference sequence). This CDR3 reads CASSLGLAGAYEQYF. CDR3 nucleotides: TGTGCCAGCAGTTTAGGACTAGCGGGAGCCTACGAGCAGTACTTC.

The chain carries TRBV15 and TRBJ2-5; no definite D call. The last part of the DNA fits TRBJ2-7 better; the J call may be wrong. Germline-derived CDR1 and CDR2 are LNHNV and YYDKDF (reference sequence). The CDR3 runs to 12 residues. The CDR3 reads CATSRDRYEQYF. In DNA, the CDR3 is TGTGCCACCAGCAGAGATCGGTACGAGCAGTACTTC.

This chain connects TRBV5-8 to TRBJ2-7; either TRBD1 or TRBD2 may supply D (6 bases each). The V end was cut by 1 base, the J end by 5 bases, with 13 bases between. In germline, CDR1 is SGHTS, CDR2 YDEGEE. The CDR3 sequence is 14 residues long. The CDR3 spells CASSLWQGRNEQYF. The CDR3 nucleotides are TGTGCCAGCAGCTTGTGGCAGGGGAGGAACGAGCAGTACTTC.

The chain carries TRBV9 and TRBJ2-7; D is possibly TRBD1 or TRBD2 (5 bases each). Trimming took off 8 bases at V and 6 bases at J, with 18 bases between the two ends. Germline lookup yields CDR1 SGDLS and CDR2 YYNGEE. This CDR3 spans 13 amino acids. The CDR3, as DNA: TGTGCCAGAGCGCTCCGGGAAAGGGGCGAGCAGTACTTC. It is translated as CARALRERGEQYF.

V usage is TRBV21-1 and J usage is TRBJ1-1; TRBD1 is the table's D call and was not checked against the DNA. TRBV21-1 is a pseudogene segment. CDR3 length: 18 amino acids. The CDR3 sequence is CASNSSTAGPDRSAEAFF. CDR3 nucleotide sequence: TGTGCCAGCAACTCTTCCACCGCGGGCCCCGACAGGTCTGCTGAAGCTTTCTTT.

The chain employs TRBV27 and TRBJ2-7, with D tentatively TRBD1 or TRBD2 (6 bases each). Germline-derived CDR1 and CDR2 are MNHEY and SMNVEV (reference sequence). This CDR3 region has 13 residues. The V and J ends lost 2 bases and 6 bases respectively, with 11 bases between them. The CDR3 DNA reads as TGTGCCAGCAGTTTAGTTGGGGGGCTCGAGCAGTACTTC. Translated: CASSLVGGLEQYF.

The V gene is TRBV7-9, the J gene TRBJ1-1; D is perhaps TRBD1 (5 bases). This CDR3 comprises 16 residues. Per germline, CDR1 SEHNR and CDR2 FQNEAQ (reference sequence). Trimming shortened V by 1 base and J by 0 bases, and 12 bases separated the two germline ends. The CDR3 protein is CASSLVGDLLNTEAFF. The CDR3 DNA reads TGTGCCAGCAGCTTAGTGGGGGACCTTTTGAACACTGAAGCTTTCTTT.

V and J are TRBV10-2 and TRBJ2-3, with unresolved D. CDR3 length: 10 amino acids. V lost 9 bases and J 5 bases, leaving 6 bases between the germline ends. CDR1 is WSHSY and CDR2 is SAAADI in the germline V gene. CDR3 DNA: TGCGCCAGTAAGGGAGATACGCAGTATTTT. As protein: CASKGDTQYF.